The 10 T cell receptor beta chains below were found in one sample sequenced in a study of spatial heterogeneity in lung cancer. The time point was: blood at routine non-recurrence follow-up after resection. TCRdb called the 5' RACE reads again in MiXCR, with one record for every CDR3 protein. The sample yields 15,000 to 20,000 distinct CDR3 sequences, about 10% seen once. The sequencing used PBMCs, collected at follow-up. These TCRs come from a male donor with early-stage non-small cell lung cancer.

This clonotype has a count of ten or more. At one end the junction does not follow the germline gene, possibly because of a read error. This sequence joins TRBV6-4 and TRBJ2-2, with D possibly being TRBD2 (6 bases). The germline gives CDR1 MRHNA, CDR2 SNTAGT. The CDR3 runs 14 residues. The CDR3 here is CASSLGTSTGERFF. The CDR3, as DNA: TGTGCCAGCAGCCTTGGGACTTCCACCGGGGAGCGGTTTTTT.

In the case of this clonotype: A much larger clone differs from this one at a single base, so this may be a read error. The CDR3 coding sequence is TGTTCCACCAGCAGAAAAGCGGGGCCCACAGATACGCAGTATTTT. This codes for CSTSRKAGPTDTQYF. V gene TRBV15 combines with J gene TRBJ2-3; 7 bases map to TRBD2. The germline V gene has CDR1 LNHNV and CDR2 YYDKDF (reference sequence). This CDR3 is built from 15 residues. Full variable domain (outside the CDR3, taken from reference TRBV15 and TRBJ2-3): DAMVIQNPRYQVTQFGKPVTLSCSQTLNHNVMYWYQQKSSQAPKLLFHYYDKDFNNEADTPDNFQSRRPNTSFCFLDIRSPGLGDTAMYLCSTSRKAGPTDTQYFGPGTRLTVL.

This clonotype has ten or more counts. The J gene is TRBJ2-7, the V gene TRBV11-2, with D perhaps TRBD1 or TRBD2 (5 bases each). The CDR3 contains 17 residues. Between the trimmed V and J ends, which lost 2 bases and 5 bases, there was a span of 22 bases. CDR1 SGHAT and CDR2 FQNNGV come from the germline V gene. The CDR3 is CASSLSGPSRGVHEQYF. DNA of the CDR3: TGTGCCAGCAGCTTATCCGGCCCTTCGAGAGGGGTCCACGAGCAGTACTTC.

This clonotype has more than one count but fewer than ten. The chain has TRBV7-8 and TRBJ2-3; TRBD2 agrees at 8 bases. The junction had 8 bases not matched to a gene; V was cut back by 4 bases and J by 2 bases. The CDR3 totals 16 residues. The germline CDR1 and CDR2 sequences are SGHVS and FQNEAQ. The CDR3 sequence is CASSSLSGMITDTQYF. In nucleotides, the CDR3 is TGTGCCAGCAGCTCACTTAGCGGGATGATCACAGATACGCAGTATTTT.

The sample holds many counts of this clonotype. The V call is TRBV7-6, the J call TRBJ2-1; 8 bases align to TRBD1. Germline loops: CDR1 SGHVS, CDR2 FNYEAQ. The CDR3 has 14 amino acids. Trimming took 0 bases from V and 7 from J; bases not matched to a gene: 2. CDR3 sequence: CASSLADRVNEQFF. The DNA of the CDR3 is TGTGCCAGCAGCTTAGCGGACAGGGTAAATGAGCAGTTCTTC.

Many counts were recorded for this clonotype. The chain links TRBV6-6 to TRBJ2-5, with 7 positions matching TRBD2. The CDR3 has 17 residues. Germline assignment: CDR1 MNHNY and CDR2 SVGAGI (reference sequence). V trimming: 2 bases; J trimming: 0 bases; junction bases outside the gene matches: 9. The CDR3 DNA is TGTGCCAGCAGTTACCATCCGGCGCGGGGGAACCAAGAGACCCAGTACTTC. It translates to CASSYHPARGNQETQYF.

This clonotype turned up a few times. This chain connects TRBV4-2 to TRBJ2-1; 9 bases fit TRBD1. Germline V CDR1 and CDR2: LGHNA, YNFKEQ. This CDR3 comprises 16 residues. The V segment lost 0 bases and the J segment 7 bases; nucleotides outside the gene matches: 7. The CDR3 DNA follows: TGTGCCAGCAGCCAAGATTGGCGGACAGGGGTGAATGAGCAGTTCTTC. Residues: CASSQDWRTGVNEQFF.

In its sample, this clonotype is medium-sized. This chain links TRBV29-1 with TRBJ2-1; D possibly corresponds to TRBD1 (6 bases). Germline loops: CDR1 SQVTM, CDR2 ANQGSEA. V lost 2 bases and J 12 bases, leaving 8 bases between the germline ends. The CDR3 has 10 amino acids. The CDR3, as DNA: TGCAGCGTTGAACAGGGGTCGCAGTTCTTC. Protein sequence: CSVEQGSQFF.

In its sample, this clonotype ranks as medium-sized. The chain has TRBV14 and TRBJ1-2; D is unresolved. This CDR3 has 15 residues. Looked up from germline, CDR1 is SGHDN and CDR2 is FVKESK. V shed 0 bases and J shed 0 bases, with 8 bases lying between them. CDR3 sequence reads: CASSQDFSSNYGYTF. The CDR3 DNA follows: TGTGCCAGCAGCCAAGATTTTTCGTCTAACTATGGCTACACCTTC.

Concerning this clonotype: A much larger clone lies a single base off, so this may be a read error. V usage is TRBV5-1 and J usage is TRBJ2-5; 8 nucleotides line up with TRBD1. V was pared by 10 bases and J by 0 bases, with 8 bases of the junction left unmatched. Germline V CDR1 and CDR2: SGHRS, YFSETQ. The CDR3 totals 14 residues. The CDR3 DNA is TGCGCCGGCACCCAGGGGGCGTACCAAGAGACCCAGTACTTC. Translation gives CAGTQGAYQETQYF.